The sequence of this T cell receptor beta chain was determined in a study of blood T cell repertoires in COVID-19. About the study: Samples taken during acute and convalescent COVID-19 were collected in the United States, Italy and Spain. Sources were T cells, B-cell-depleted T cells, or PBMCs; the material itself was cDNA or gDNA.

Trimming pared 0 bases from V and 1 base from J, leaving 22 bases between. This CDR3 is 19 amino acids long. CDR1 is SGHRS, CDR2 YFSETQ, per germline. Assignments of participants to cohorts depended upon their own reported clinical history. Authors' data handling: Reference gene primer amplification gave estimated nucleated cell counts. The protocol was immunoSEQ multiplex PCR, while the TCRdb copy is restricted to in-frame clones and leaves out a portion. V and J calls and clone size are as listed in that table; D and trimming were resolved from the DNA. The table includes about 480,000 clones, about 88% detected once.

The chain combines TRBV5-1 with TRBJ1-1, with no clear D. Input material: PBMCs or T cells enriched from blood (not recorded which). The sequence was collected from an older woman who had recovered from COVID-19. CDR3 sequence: CASSLVWAGGLGRNTEAFF. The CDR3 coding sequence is TGCGCCAGCAGCTTGGTTTGGGCAGGAGGATTAGGGAGGAACACTGAAGCTTTCTTT.